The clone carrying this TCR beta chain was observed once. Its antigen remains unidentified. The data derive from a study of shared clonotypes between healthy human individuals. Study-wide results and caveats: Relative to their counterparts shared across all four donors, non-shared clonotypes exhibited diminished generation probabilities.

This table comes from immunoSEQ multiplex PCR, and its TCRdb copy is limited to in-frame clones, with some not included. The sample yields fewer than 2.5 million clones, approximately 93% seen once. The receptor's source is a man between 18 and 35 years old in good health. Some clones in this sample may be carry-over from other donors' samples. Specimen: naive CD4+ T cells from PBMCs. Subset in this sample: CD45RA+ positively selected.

CDR3 region: CASSLPEDTGRTEAFF. The CDR3 bases are TGCGCCAGCAGCTTGCCCGAGGATACCGGGCGCACTGAAGCTTTCTTT. The rearrangement joins TRBV5-1 to TRBJ1-1; no reliable D call. The CDR3 is 16 amino acids. Germline V gene sequence: CDR1 SGHRS, CDR2 YFSETQ. V shed 1 base and J shed 4 bases, with 17 bases lying between them.